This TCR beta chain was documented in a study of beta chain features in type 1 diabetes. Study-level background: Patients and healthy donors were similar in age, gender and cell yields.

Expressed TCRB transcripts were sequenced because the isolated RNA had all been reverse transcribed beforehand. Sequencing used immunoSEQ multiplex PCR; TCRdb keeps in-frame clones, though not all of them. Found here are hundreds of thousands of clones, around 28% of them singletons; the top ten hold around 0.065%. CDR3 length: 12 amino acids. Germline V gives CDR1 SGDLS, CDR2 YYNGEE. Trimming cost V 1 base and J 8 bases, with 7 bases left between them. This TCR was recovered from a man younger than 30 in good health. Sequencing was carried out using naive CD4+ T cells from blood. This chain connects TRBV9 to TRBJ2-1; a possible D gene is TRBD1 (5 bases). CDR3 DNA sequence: TGTGCCAGCAGCGTAAGGGGTGATGAGCAGTTCTTC. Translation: CASSVRGDEQFF.